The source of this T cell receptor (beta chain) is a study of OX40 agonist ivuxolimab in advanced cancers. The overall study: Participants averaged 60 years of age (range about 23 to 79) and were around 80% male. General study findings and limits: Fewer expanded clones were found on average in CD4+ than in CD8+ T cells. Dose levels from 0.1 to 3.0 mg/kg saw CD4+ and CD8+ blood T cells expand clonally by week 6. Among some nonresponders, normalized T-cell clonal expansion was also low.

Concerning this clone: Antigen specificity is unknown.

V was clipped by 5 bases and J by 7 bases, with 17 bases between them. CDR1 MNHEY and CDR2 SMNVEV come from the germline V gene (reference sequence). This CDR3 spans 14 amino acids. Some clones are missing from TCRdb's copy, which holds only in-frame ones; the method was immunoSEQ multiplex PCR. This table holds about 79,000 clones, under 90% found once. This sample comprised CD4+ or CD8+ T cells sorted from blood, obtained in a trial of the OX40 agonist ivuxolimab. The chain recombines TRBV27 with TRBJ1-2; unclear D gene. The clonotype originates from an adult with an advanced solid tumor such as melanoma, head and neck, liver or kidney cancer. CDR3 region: CASSASGPRGGYTF. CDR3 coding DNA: TGTGCCAGCAGTGCCTCTGGACCCCGGGGTGGCTACACCTTC.